A single sample is the source of the 18 T cell receptor beta chains below, sequenced in a study of blood T cell repertoires in COVID-19. Method: immunoSEQ multiplex PCR; TCRdb's copy keeps in-frame clones and lacks some. The data contain 140,000 to 150,000 clones, around 80% of them seen just once; the ten biggest clones take up around 4%. The sequencing sample was made of peripheral blood. Receptor source: a man in his 60s with acute or convalescent COVID-19.

This chain uses TRBV30 with TRBJ2-1; D ambiguous. Germline CDR1 and CDR2: GTSNPN and SVGIG (reference sequence). Trimming shortened V by 4 bases and J by 0 bases, and 13 bases separated the two germline ends. The CDR3 runs 15 residues. CDR3 bases: TGTGCCTGGAAGAACCCCGGTTCCTCCTACAATGAGCAGTTCTTC. Its protein product is CAWKNPGSSYNEQFF.

This clone was observed a few times. The J gene is TRBJ2-7, the V gene TRBV18; 14 nucleotides align to TRBD2. The CDR3 spans 15 residues. Germline assignment: CDR1 KGHSH and CDR2 LQKENI. The J segment lost 5 bases and the V segment lost 5 bases, leaving 5 bases of the junction unmatched. The chain's CDR3 is CASSRGTSGSHEQYF. CDR3 bases: TGTGCCAGCTCAAGGGGGACTAGCGGGAGTCACGAGCAGTACTTC.

The gene calls are TRBV7-2 and TRBJ2-1; D perhaps matches TRBD2 (6 bases). Between the trimmed V and J ends, which lost 3 bases and 9 bases, there was a span of 15 bases. Germline V gene data show CDR1 as SGHTA and CDR2 as FQGNSA. This CDR3 comprises 14 residues. The CDR3 sequence: CASSFGQRAGEQFF. In nucleotides, the CDR3 is TGTGCCAGCAGCTTCGGTCAGCGGGCGGGTGAGCAGTTCTTC.

The chain joins TRBV7-9 to TRBJ1-1; D unclear. The CDR3 is 14 residues long. CDR1 and CDR2 (germline): SEHNR, FQNEAQ (reference sequence). V was pared by 0 bases and J by 6 bases, with 11 bases between. The CDR3 sequence: CASSLARGTAEAFF. CDR3 bases: TGTGCCAGCAGCTTAGCGCGGGGTACAGCTGAAGCTTTCTTT.

The rearrangement joins TRBV5-1 to TRBJ2-5; 14 bases match TRBD2. Germline-derived CDR1 and CDR2 are SGHRS and YFSETQ. This CDR3 comprises 18 residues. The J segment lost 2 bases and the V segment lost 5 bases, leaving 11 bases of the junction unmatched. CDR3 amino acids: CASRPGLAGGGWQETQYF. The CDR3, as DNA: TGCGCCAGCAGACCTGGACTAGCGGGAGGAGGGTGGCAAGAGACCCAGTACTTC.

The rearrangement uses TRBV28 and TRBJ2-6, with D tentatively TRBD2 (5 bases). V was clipped by 3 bases and J by 0 bases, with 9 bases between them. The CDR3 runs to 16 residues. Germline CDR1 reads MDHEN; CDR2 reads SYDVKM. Written as DNA, the CDR3 is TGTGCCAGCAGTTTGGCGGGTAACTCTGGGGCCAACGTCCTGACTTTC. Residues: CASSLAGNSGANVLTF.

The genes are TRBV10-3 and TRBJ2-5; 14 nucleotides agree with TRBD2. The CDR3 runs 18 residues. Per germline, CDR1 ENHRY and CDR2 SYGVKD. Trimming removed 2 bases from V and 7 bases from J; junction bases left unmatched: 12. In DNA, the CDR3 is TGTGCCATCAGTGAGCCGGGACTAGCGGGAGTGGAGTTTGGGACCCAGTACTTC. Translation: CAISEPGLAGVEFGTQYF.

The chain links TRBV12-3 or TRBV12-4 to TRBJ2-3; maybe TRBD2 (5 bases). The length of the CDR3 is 13 residues. Trimming removed 6 bases from V and 0 bases from J, with 7 bases in between. The CDR3 coding sequence is TGTGCCAGCAGGGCGGGTAGCACAGATACGCAGTATTTT. As protein: CASRAGSTDTQYF.

This rearrangement joins TRBV12-3 or TRBV12-4 to TRBJ2-1, with D unresolved. The CDR3 extends over 13 amino acids. With 6 bases removed from V and 0 bases from J, the gap between germline ends came to 6 bases. For the CDR3, the DNA is TGTGCCAGCAGCCCCGGCTCCTACAATGAGCAGTTCTTC. It yields the protein CASSPGSYNEQFF.

The chain joins TRBV5-1 to TRBJ2-1; TRBD1 might be the D (6 bases). The CDR3 runs to 15 residues. Trimming shortened V by 0 bases and J by 5 bases, and 12 bases separated the two germline ends. Germline CDR1 and CDR2: SGHRS and YFSETQ. DNA for the CDR3: TGCGCCAGCAGCTTGGCCTTGACAGGAAACAATGAGCAGTTCTTC. This encodes CASSLALTGNNEQFF.

This chain links TRBV14 with TRBJ2-7, with D uncertain. The germline V gene encodes CDR1 SGHDN and CDR2 FVKESK. CDR3 length: 15 residues. Trimming took 3 bases from V and 2 from J, leaving 14 bases between them. CDR3 in DNA: TGTGCCAGCAGCCACGCCTACCTGCGGACCTACGAGCAGTACTTC. Protein sequence: CASSHAYLRTYEQYF.

This clone has a handful of counts. This chain uses TRBV19 with TRBJ1-5; a weak D match, TRBD1 (6 bases). The CDR3 is 13 residues long. In germline, CDR1 is LNHDA, CDR2 SQIVND (reference sequence). Trimming cost V 3 bases and J 7 bases, with 10 bases left between them. The CDR3 loop reads CASSIGGGQPQHF. CDR3 bases: TGTGCCAGTAGTATTGGGGGGGGCCAGCCCCAGCATTTT.

V and J are TRBV21-1 and TRBJ2-3; the listed D gene, TRBD2, was not tested against the DNA. TRBV21-1 is described as a pseudogene. There are 17 residues in the CDR3. CDR3 in amino acids: CASSKVVTGGPTDTQYF. DNA of the CDR3: TGTGCCAGCAGCAAAGTTGTGACGGGAGGGCCAACAGATACGCAGTATTTT.

The chain couples TRBV27 to TRBJ1-6; no definite D call. This CDR3 region has 13 residues. Trimming removed 0 bases at V and 9 bases at J, with 6 bases between. The V gene's germline CDR1 is MNHEY and CDR2 SMNVEV (reference sequence). The CDR3 coding sequence is TGTGCCAGCAGTTTATCCCCCGTTTCACCCCTCCACTTT. It codes for CASSLSPVSPLHF.

The chain is built from TRBV3-1 (or the pseudogene TRBV3-2) and TRBJ2-1; the match to TRBD2 covers 8 bases. The CDR3 covers 15 residues. With V trimmed by 6 bases and J by 6 bases, 10 bases remained unmatched. Germline CDR1 LGHDT, CDR2 YNNKEL (reference sequence). The CDR3 region has the DNA TGTGCCAGCAGACGAACGGGACTAGTGAGCAATGAGCAGTTCTTC. Translated: CASRRTGLVSNEQFF.

CDR3 nucleotides: TGTGCCAGCAGCTTAGGGGCGGGAGCTATTTGGGAGCAGTACTTC. As protein: CASSLGAGAIWEQYF. The V gene is TRBV11-2, the J gene TRBJ2-7, with TRBD2 matching 7 bases. CDR1 is SGHAT and CDR2 is FQNNGV in the germline V gene. The CDR3 spans 15 residues. Trimming at V came to 1 base and at J to 7 bases, leaving 10 bases not matched to a gene.

The rearrangement joins TRBV24-1 to TRBJ2-7, with 12 positions matching TRBD2. This CDR3 has 15 amino acids. The V gene end was trimmed by 7 bases and the J gene end by 2 bases; junction bases not matched to a gene: 5. Germline values: CDR1 KGHDR, CDR2 SFDVKD. The CDR3 spells CATSPTSGSPYEQYF. Written as DNA, the CDR3 is TGTGCCACCAGCCCGACTAGCGGGAGTCCCTACGAGCAGTACTTC.

This clone showed up many times. This rearrangement joins TRBV11-2 to TRBJ2-7; 10 nucleotides align to TRBD2. Germline V gives CDR1 SGHAT, CDR2 FQNNGV. The V segment lost 2 bases and the J segment 2 bases; nucleotides outside the gene matches: 3. The CDR3 sequence is 15 residues long. The CDR3 DNA sequence: TGTGCCAGCAGCTTAACTAGCGGGACAGCCTACGAGCAGTACTTC. Translating gives CASSLTSGTAYEQYF.